One and the same sample provided the 25 T cell receptor beta chains below, sequenced in a study of technical replicates of blood from several donors. Using immunoSEQ multiplex PCR, the repertoire was profiled, and TCRdb retains in-frame clones only, with some absent. Of tens of thousands of clones listed, around 93% were seen once; the top ten hold under 0.3%. Sequenced input: T cells isolated from PBMCs. The receptors were sampled from a human donor in good health.

The CDR3 nucleotides are TGTGCCAGCAGCTGGGGGATAGGGCGGGACAGTTATAATTCACCCCTCCACTTT. Its translation: CASSWGIGRDSYNSPLHF. The V gene is TRBV5-4, the J gene TRBJ1-6, with 7 bases that match TRBD1. CDR1 is SGHNT and CDR2 is YYREEE in the germline V gene (reference sequence). With 3 bases clipped from V and 4 bases from J, the junction kept 13 bases outside the gene matches. The CDR3 runs 18 residues.

V usage is TRBV7-2 and J usage is TRBJ1-2, with a weak D call TRBD1 (6 bases). Germline V CDR1 and CDR2: SGHTA, FQGNSA. The CDR3 runs 12 residues. V lost 6 bases to trimming and J lost 6 bases, with 11 bases between them. The CDR3 DNA reads as TGTGCCAGCAGGGGACAATGGGATGGCTACACCTTC. Translated, it gives CASRGQWDGYTF.

The rearrangement joins TRBV27 to TRBJ2-2, with 13 bases matching TRBD2. V shed 5 bases, J shed 7 bases, and the junction held 16 bases outside the gene matches. The CDR3 is made up of 19 amino acids. From germline, CDR1 is MNHEY and CDR2 SMNVEV (reference sequence). The CDR3 nucleotides are TGTGCCAGCAGTCCGCCAGGGACTAGCGGGAAGACGGGTGGCGGGGAGCTGTTTTTT. Translated: CASSPPGTSGKTGGGELFF.

The V gene is TRBV6-1, the J gene TRBJ2-3; 12 bases are shared with TRBD1. Unmatched junction bases numbered 8, after V lost 7 bases and J lost 6 bases. Germline V gene data show CDR1 as MNHNS and CDR2 as SASEGT. This CDR3 has 15 amino acids. The chain's CDR3 is CASIPRDRGPDTQYF. The CDR3 DNA is TGTGCCAGCATCCCCCGGGACAGGGGGCCGGATACGCAGTATTTT.

The CDR3 protein is CASGGLAKNIQYF. In nucleotides, the CDR3 is TGTGCCAGCGGGGGGTTAGCCAAAAACATTCAGTACTTC. V and J are TRBV28 and TRBJ2-4; D may be TRBD2 (6 bases). CDR1 MDHEN and CDR2 SYDVKM come from the germline V gene. The CDR3 loop spans 13 amino acids. Deletions cut 8 bases from V and 0 bases from J, with 8 bases between.

The sample holds one count of this clone. This chain links TRBV7-8 with TRBJ1-1; TRBD1 is a possible D gene (6 bases). Germline V gene sequence: CDR1 SGHVS, CDR2 FQNEAQ. Trimming removed 0 bases at V and 0 bases at J, with 11 bases between. The CDR3 totals 16 residues. The CDR3, as DNA: TGTGCCAGCAGCTTAGCGCTAACAGGGTTGAACACTGAAGCTTTCTTT. This sequence encodes CASSLALTGLNTEAFF.

The gene calls are TRBV9 and TRBJ1-4; the D gene is possibly TRBD1 (5 bases). V was shortened by 0 bases and J by 8 bases, with 14 bases between the two germline ends. This CDR3 is built from 15 residues. Germline V gene data show CDR1 as SGDLS and CDR2 as YYNGEE. This CDR3 reads CASSVGRGFSEKLFF. The CDR3 DNA reads TGTGCCAGCAGCGTAGGTAGGGGATTTAGCGAAAAACTGTTTTTT. Filled out from reference TRBV9 and TRBJ1-4, the complete variable domain reads DSGVTQTPKHLITATGQRVTLRCSPRSGDLSVYWYQQSLDQGLQFLIQYYNGEERAKGNILERFSAQQFPDLHSELNLSSLELGDSALYFCASSVGRGFSEKLFFGSGTQLSVL.

V usage is TRBV5-1 and J usage is TRBJ1-1; possible D gene TRBD1, 6 bases. CDR1 and CDR2 (germline): SGHRS, YFSETQ. The V end was cut by 6 bases, the J end by 1 base, with 10 bases between. This CDR3 comprises 13 residues. The CDR3 reads CASKDSPNTEAFF. As DNA, the CDR3 is TGCGCCAGCAAGGACAGTCCGAACACTGAAGCTTTCTTT.

V and J are TRBV19 and TRBJ1-2, with 11 positions matching TRBD1. V lost 2 bases to trimming and J lost 6 bases; unmatched junction nucleotides: 8. Germline CDR1 reads LNHDA; CDR2 reads SQIVND (reference sequence). The length of the CDR3 is 16 residues. CDR3 nucleotides: TGTGCCAGTAGTATAAGGCCCGGACAGGGGGCCGATGGCTACACCTTC. The encoded protein is CASSIRPGQGADGYTF.

The chain combines TRBV14 with TRBJ1-2; D unclear. The CDR3 covers 12 residues. Germline V gene sequence: CDR1 SGHDN, CDR2 FVKESK. V lost 1 base and J 3 bases, leaving 3 bases between the germline ends. The CDR3 spells CASSQGHYGYTF. CDR3 coding DNA: TGTGCCAGCAGCCAAGGGCACTATGGCTACACCTTC.

This clone was seen once. The gene calls are TRBV19 and TRBJ2-7; 9 bases fit TRBD1. With 3 bases clipped from V and 5 bases from J, the junction kept 8 bases outside the gene matches. Germline assignment: CDR1 LNHDA and CDR2 SQIVND (reference sequence). This CDR3 contains 15 residues. CDR3 sequence: CASSMSGTGGNEQYF. CDR3 DNA: TGTGCCAGTAGTATGAGTGGCACAGGGGGCAACGAGCAGTACTTC.

The J gene is TRBJ1-3, the V gene TRBV5-1, with D perhaps matching TRBD1 (6 bases). The CDR3 covers 14 residues. Germline CDR1 reads SGHRS; CDR2 reads YFSETQ. V was shortened by 4 bases and J by 9 bases, with 17 bases between the two germline ends. CDR3 nucleotides: TGCGCCAGCAGCCCGGAAGGGGGTTTGGGCACCATATATTTT. This gives the protein CASSPEGGLGTIYF.

The chain employs TRBV6-1 and TRBJ1-4, with D perhaps matching TRBD1 (6 bases). Germline lookup yields CDR1 MNHNS and CDR2 SASEGT. Between the trimmed V and J ends, which lost 4 bases and 5 bases, there was a span of 11 bases. The CDR3 runs to 14 residues. The DNA of the CDR3 is TGTGCCAGCAGTGTGGACAGTGAAAATGAAAAACTGTTTTTT. It codes for CASSVDSENEKLFF.

This chain joins TRBV6-5 and TRBJ1-1; 7 nucleotides match TRBD1. V was pared by 5 bases and J by 5 bases, with 11 bases of the junction left unmatched. The CDR3 is made up of 15 amino acids. The germline CDR1 and CDR2 sequences are MNHEY and SVGAGI. The CDR3 reads CASSPPRGGQTEAFF. DNA of the CDR3: TGTGCCAGCAGTCCCCCCCGAGGGGGCCAGACTGAAGCTTTCTTT.

The chain recombines TRBV7-9 with TRBJ2-5; TRBD2 agrees at 8 bases. This CDR3 has 16 residues. Germline V CDR1 and CDR2: SEHNR, FQNEAQ (reference sequence). Trimming took 1 base from V and 5 from J; bases not matched to a gene: 9. CDR3 bases: TGTGCCAGCAGCTTAGTCGCGGGGGGTTTTGAGGAGACCCAGTACTTC. Its translation is CASSLVAGGFEETQYF.

This chain connects TRBV10-2 to TRBJ1-1; D gene unclear. CDR1 is WSHSY and CDR2 is SAAADI in the germline V gene. Trimming left V 4 bases short and J 4 bases short, with 13 bases between. The CDR3 totals 14 residues. CDR3 region: CASSALPIFTEAFF. DNA for the CDR3: TGCGCCAGCAGTGCACTTCCAATTTTCACTGAAGCTTTCTTT.

V usage is TRBV29-1 and J usage is TRBJ1-2; D gene uncertain. The CDR3 spans 12 residues. CDR1 is SQVTM, CDR2 ANQGSEA, per germline. Trimming pared 8 bases from V and 4 bases from J, leaving 14 bases between. CDR3 in amino acids: CSTVSGRYGYTF. The CDR3 bases are TGCAGCACCGTCAGTGGTCGCTATGGCTACACCTTC. Supplemented by reference TRBV29-1 and TRBJ1-2, the full variable domain reads SAVISQKPSRDICQRGTSLTIQCQVDSQVTMMFWYRQQPGQSLTLIATANQGSEATYESGFVIDKFPISRPNLTFSTLTVSNMSPEDSSIYLCSTVSGRYGYTFGSGTRLTVV.

The chain has TRBV9 and TRBJ2-7; 12 positions match TRBD1. V was clipped by 4 bases and J by 7 bases; unmatched bases: 6. Germline lookup yields CDR1 SGDLS and CDR2 YYNGEE. The CDR3 runs to 14 residues. The DNA of the CDR3 is TGTGCCAGCAGCTTAGGGACAGGGGGCACTGAGCAGTACTTC. Translating it yields CASSLGTGGTEQYF.

The chain carries TRBV29-1 and TRBJ2-7, with a weak D call TRBD1 (7 bases). The V and J ends lost 6 bases and 3 bases respectively, with 15 bases between them. Germline values: CDR1 SQVTM, CDR2 ANQGSEA. There are 13 residues in the CDR3. CDR3 amino acids: CSVGGGGGYEQYF. Here the CDR3 DNA reads TGCAGCGTGGGAGGAGGGGGCGGCTACGAGCAGTACTTC.

The chain recombines TRBV29-1 with TRBJ2-4; 7 bases are a match to TRBD1. CDR3 length equals 13 residues. J was trimmed by 6 bases and V by 6 bases; bases with no gene match: 8. Germline V lookup: CDR1 SQVTM, CDR2 ANQGSEA. In DNA form, the CDR3 reads TGCAGCGTGGAATCCGGGACAGTAAACATTCAGTACTTC. This encodes CSVESGTVNIQYF.

The rearrangement links TRBV21-1 to TRBJ2-7; TRBD2 is taken as the D call from the table, unchecked against the DNA. TRBV21-1 is an annotated pseudogene. The length of the CDR3 is 13 residues. This chain's CDR3 is CASSAKISYEQYF. The DNA of the CDR3 is TGTGCCAGCAGCGCTAAGATCTCCTACGAGCAGTACTTC.

This chain links TRBV5-1 with TRBJ1-2; D gene uncertain. CDR3 length: 12 residues. Germline V lookup: CDR1 SGHRS, CDR2 YFSETQ. Trimming left V 4 bases short and J 8 bases short, with 12 bases between. CDR3 region: CASSPRQDGYTF. CDR3 DNA sequence: TGCGCCAGCAGCCCCAGGCAAGACGGCTACACCTTC.

The gene calls are TRBV15 and TRBJ2-1; possibly TRBD1 for D (5 bases). CDR1 and CDR2 (germline): LNHNV, YYDKDF (reference sequence). V lost 0 bases to trimming and J lost 2 bases, with 5 bases between them. The CDR3 runs to 14 residues. CDR3 sequence (DNA): TGTGCCACCAGCAGAGAGGGGCCCTACAATGAGCAGTTCTTC. This encodes CATSREGPYNEQFF.

The chain has TRBV5-6 and TRBJ2-6; D uncertain. The CDR3 runs 14 residues. V gave up 4 bases and J gave up 0 bases, with 5 bases separating them. CDR1 and CDR2 (germline): SGHDT, YYEEEE. CDR3 residues: CASSTDSGANVLTF. CDR3 bases: TGTGCCAGCAGCACAGACTCTGGGGCCAACGTCCTGACTTTC. Full variable domain (missing parts from reference TRBV5-6 and TRBJ2-6): DAGVTQSPTHLIKTRGQQVTLRCSPKSGHDTVSWYQQALGQGPQFIFQYYEEEERQRGNFPDRFSGHQFPNYSSELNVNALLLGDSALYLCASSTDSGANVLTFGAGSRLTVL.

This chain uses TRBV5-4 with TRBJ2-7; perhaps TRBD2 as D (5 bases). CDR3 length equals 16 residues. V was clipped by 4 bases and J by 6 bases, with 23 bases between them. The germline V gene has CDR1 SGHNT and CDR2 YYREEE (reference sequence). The CDR3 reads CASSREGSLGPGEQYF. The CDR3 coding sequence is TGTGCCAGCAGCCGCGAGGGAAGCCTCGGCCCCGGCGAGCAGTACTTC.